This T cell receptor beta chain was captured in a study of tissue T cells after allogeneic stem cell transplantation. Here immunoSEQ multiplex PCR was the method, and the copy in TCRdb shows in-frame clones only, minus some. The sample includes roughly 51,000 clones, 73% of them seen just once. Overall study findings and caveats: Shared clones across patients were few; motif clustering revealed tissue-specific shared signatures.

Trimming pared 2 bases from V and 6 bases from J, leaving 8 bases between. Per the germline V gene, CDR1 is SGHND and CDR2 is FRSKSL. This CDR3 has 13 amino acids. Remarks on this clone: Its antigen is still unknown. All gene names here are mouse names. Read sequence stops 1 residue before the CDR3 end, and the germline J gene provides the missing end.

The receptor's source is a pool of C57BL/6 mice in good health. The sequenced material came from sorted cells pooled from one or two spleens. The chain uses TRBV15 and TRBJ2-1, with D possibly matching TRBD2 (5 bases). The CDR3 spells CASSLNWSAEQFF. The part of the CDR3 DNA that was read is TGTGCCAGCAGTTTAAACTGGTCTGCTGAGCAGTTC. Full variable domain (outside the CDR3, taken from reference TRBV15 and TRBJ2-1): DAGVTQTPRHEVAEKGQTIILKCEPVSGHNDLFWYRQTKIQGLELLSYFRSKSLMEDGGAFKDRFKAEMLNSSFSTLKIQPTEPKDSAVYLCASSLNWSAEQFFGPGTRLTVL.